Included here is one T cell receptor (beta chain) sequence, with context. It lacks a known antigen. Qualities for individual bases were not recorded, and no much larger clone is one base off. For sequencing of the TCRbeta CDR3 region, genomic DNA was extracted from the sorted cells. The immunoSEQ Assay was used to sequence the TCRbeta CDR3 regions. TCRdb stores this immuneACCESS table with in-frame sequences only. Part of the clones is absent; in the studies checked, under half of the shortfall reflects unresolved V genes, and no reason is known for the rest. The sample profile shows about 19,000 clones; 70% to 90% of them were found once. The top ten clonotypes cover around 62% of the sample. Patients with autoimmune disease history or receiving systemic immunosuppression were excluded from the trial. Peripheral blood for TCR sequencing was collected from all dose cohorts at baseline, on cycle 4 day 1, and on cycle 7 day 1. The samples were drawn from a first-in-human, open-label, multicenter phase I dose-escalation trial of ivuxolimab. Adults with locally advanced or metastatic melanoma, renal cell, hepatocellular, or head and neck squamous cell carcinoma were enrolled in the trial. Before TCR sequencing, CD4+ T cells and CD8+ T cells from peripheral blood were sorted into separate populations.

The entry originates in a study of OX40 agonist ivuxolimab in advanced cancers. Study-level background: Ivuxolimab was an agonistic, fully human IgG2 monoclonal antibody directed against OX40 (CD134), a costimulatory receptor. The paper reports the monotherapy dose-escalation portion (N of about 50 patients) of the phase I ivuxolimab trial. Prior anti-PD-1, anti-PD-L1 or anti-CTLA-4 therapy was permitted, and 30% to 50% of dose-escalation patients had received checkpoint inhibitors. In the dose-escalation cohort, 82.7% of patients were male, and the mean age was approximately 60 years, with a range of about 20 to 79. Intravenous ivuxolimab was administered to patients every 2 weeks at six dose levels: 0.01, 0.1, 0.3, 1.5, 3 and 10 mg/kg. Of the roughly 52 dose-escalation patients, hepatocellular carcinoma was present in about 19, melanoma in roughly 15, renal cell carcinoma in 9 and head and neck cancer in 9. The purpose of peripheral TCRbeta sequencing was to test whether ivuxolimab changed TCR sequence diversity and led to clonal T-cell expansion. Three dose-escalation patients achieved partial responses, one with hepatocellular carcinoma and two with cutaneous melanoma. Summary of the overall study and its limitations: After ivuxolimab, expanded clones were on average more numerous among CD8+ T cells than among CD4+ T cells. Low levels of normalized T-cell clonal expansion were also shown by some nonresponding patients. In the 0.1-3.0 mg/kg groups, partial responders were among the patients with the lowest normalized peripheral clonal expansion, particularly in CD8+ T cells. At doses from 0.1 to 3.0 mg/kg, clonal expansion was seen in both CD4+ and CD8+ blood T cells between baseline and week 6. Antigen specificity was not determined for the clonally expanded peripheral T cells.

CDR1 is given as SGHRS and CDR2 as YFSETQ, both from the germline V gene. The junction shows trimming of 4 bases on V and 4 bases on J, plus 9 bases between the germline ends. Inclusive of the bounding cysteine and phenylalanine, the CDR3 is 13 residues long. Just the 39-base CDR3 DNA is kept, in frame starting at base 1. Recombination linked TRBV5-1 to TRBJ1-5, with the D gene not confidently named. The sample here was CD4+ or CD8+ T cells sorted from blood, taken in a trial of the OX40 agonist ivuxolimab. The TCR comes from an adult with an advanced solid tumor such as melanoma, head and neck, liver or kidney cancer. The CDR3 here reads CASSAATNQPQHF. Here is the DNA: TGCGCCAGCAGCGCGGCCACAAATCAGCCCCAGCATTTT.